This paragraph reports one TCR beta chain. Its specificity is unknown. This sample is drawn from a study of blood T cells in healthy people across ages. General study findings and limits: Estimates drawn from one million T cells were deemed to understate diversity.

Isolation of PBMCs gave at least 6.5 million cells per sample. PCR was performed a second time for roughly 7 to 12 cycles using a sample-barcoded 5' primer and a J-beta primer mix. TCRdb re-called the 5' RACE reads through MiXCR, storing one row per CDR3 protein. The sample contains roughly 500,000 distinct CDR3 sequences, 27% of which appear only once. V shed 3 bases and J shed 2 bases, with 9 bases lying between them. The CDR3 is 14 amino acids. Germline CDR1 is KGHDR and CDR2 is SFDVKD. The sequenced material came from blood. The V gene is TRBV24-1, the J gene TRBJ1-2; no clear D gene. This clonotype was obtained from a woman aged 70-85 years in good health. The CDR3 sequence is CATSDRGKNYGYTF. The CDR3 nucleotides read TGTGCCACCAGTGATAGAGGGAAGAACTATGGCTACACCTTC.